These 19 T cell receptor beta chains were all obtained from the same sample, sequenced in a study of molecular identifiers for immune sequencing clone quantification. From the PCR reads, TCRdb called clonotypes with MiXCR, one entry per CDR3 protein. The sample shows around 480,000 distinct CDR3 sequences, roughly 26% of them seen only once. Specimen: naive CD8+ T cells from blood, with Jurkat cell RNA spiked in. Regarding subset: FACS-sorted CD8+CD4-CCR7+CD45RA+ naive T cells. Source of these receptors: a human donor in good health. Some libraries in this study had Jurkat cell RNA spiked in.

The chain recombines TRBV6-1 with TRBJ2-1; TRBD2 aligns across 11 bases. In germline, CDR1 is MNHNS, CDR2 SASEGT. The CDR3 spans 15 residues. After removal of 6 bases from V and 7 bases from J, the junction contained 8 bases not matched to a gene. The CDR3: CASRPLAGAINEQFF. For the CDR3, the DNA is TGTGCCAGCAGGCCACTAGCGGGAGCGATTAATGAGCAGTTCTTC.

The rearrangement uses TRBV4-3 and TRBJ2-3; 7 bases line up with TRBD2. The CDR3 has 18 residues. The trim removed 0 bases at V and 1 base at J, leaving 10 bases unmatched. Germline V gene data show CDR1 as LGHNA and CDR2 as YSLEER. CDR3 nucleotide sequence: TGCGCCAGCAGCCAAGAGCAACAGCGGGGAGGGGGCACAGATACGCAGTATTTT. It yields the protein CASSQEQQRGGGTDTQYF.

The chain recombines TRBV4-1 with TRBJ1-1; D perhaps matches TRBD1 (6 bases). The CDR3 covers 15 residues. V was cut by 4 bases and J by 1 base, with 13 bases left in between. Germline values: CDR1 MGHRA, CDR2 YSYEKL. The CDR3, as DNA: TGCGCCAGCAGCCCCCGGGACAACCCGAACACTGAAGCTTTCTTT. Translation: CASSPRDNPNTEAFF.

This clonotype was recorded a few times. The rearrangement uses TRBV12-3 or TRBV12-4 and TRBJ2-1; maybe TRBD2 (6 bases). The V gene lost 6 bases and the J gene lost 0 bases, with 15 bases spanning the gap. The CDR3 is made up of 16 amino acids. The CDR3 sequence: CASSPMGGSSYNEQFF. The CDR3 coding sequence is TGTGCCAGCAGCCCCATGGGGGGTAGCTCCTACAATGAGCAGTTCTTC.

CDR3 DNA sequence: TGCGCCAGCGGGACGGGACAGGGAGCCTACGAGCAGTACTTC. This sequence encodes CASGTGQGAYEQYF. The rearrangement links TRBV4-1 to TRBJ2-7, with TRBD1 matching over 9 bases. Trimming cost V 8 bases and J 2 bases; bases outside gene matches: 7. Germline CDR1 and CDR2: MGHRA and YSYEKL. This CDR3 spans 14 amino acids.

In regard to this clonotype: Since a much larger clone is just one base distant, this may be a read error. V is TRBV24-1 and J is TRBJ2-7, with TRBD2 matching over 9 bases. Germline V gene lookup returns CDR1 KGHDR and CDR2 SFDVKD. J gave up 3 bases and V 4 bases, and 9 bases lay outside the gene matches. The CDR3 runs 16 residues. The CDR3 nucleotides read TGTGCCACCAGTGACCCGAAGACTAGCGGAATCTACGAGCAGTACTTC. This codes for CATSDPKTSGIYEQYF.

This chain links TRBV30 with TRBJ2-3; TRBD1 is a possible D gene (6 bases). Germline CDR1 and CDR2: GTSNPN and SVGIG (reference sequence). V was shortened by 3 bases and J by 0 bases, with 13 bases between the two germline ends. The CDR3 extends over 15 amino acids. The CDR3 DNA reads as TGTGCCTGGAGAAGGGGGAGCTCTAGCACAGATACGCAGTATTTT. As protein: CAWRRGSSSTDTQYF.

This clonotype was detected a few times. The chain combines TRBV7-8 with TRBJ2-1; TRBD2 matches at 8 bases. Trimming cost V 4 bases and J 7 bases; bases outside gene matches: 9. The germline gives CDR1 SGHVS, CDR2 FQNEAQ. The CDR3 loop spans 15 amino acids. CDR3 bases: TGTGCCAGCAGCTCGACGGGACTAGAGGCAAATGAGCAGTTCTTC. As protein: CASSSTGLEANEQFF.

The chain is built from TRBV7-9 and TRBJ1-1; a weak D match, TRBD1 (5 bases). Trimming left V 5 bases short and J 7 bases short, with 23 bases between. Germline V gene lookup returns CDR1 SEHNR and CDR2 FQNEAQ (reference sequence). The length of the CDR3 is 16 residues. The CDR3 sequence: CASSTRRESLHLEAFF. Here the CDR3 DNA reads TGTGCCAGCAGCACACGCAGGGAGAGTCTGCATCTTGAAGCTTTCTTT.

Note on this clonotype: One junction end does not reproduce the germline sequence, and a read error may be involved. V usage is TRBV7-2 and J usage is TRBJ2-5; D remains unclear. The CDR3 is made up of 12 amino acids. In germline, CDR1 is SGHTA, CDR2 FQGNSA. In DNA, the CDR3 is TGTGCCCGCAGCTCTTCCCTGGAGCCCCAGTCCTTC. It specifies CARSSSLEPQSF.

This clonotype has only a few counts. The genes are TRBV5-4 and TRBJ2-1; unclear D gene. Germline V lookup: CDR1 SGHNT, CDR2 YYREEE (reference sequence). V shed 0 bases and J shed 0 bases, with 16 bases lying between them. The CDR3 totals 18 residues. The CDR3 DNA sequence: TGTGCCAGCAGCTTGGCCGTCGGCCGAAGAAGCTCCTACAATGAGCAGTTCTTC. Protein sequence: CASSLAVGRRSSYNEQFF.

V usage is TRBV9 and J usage is TRBJ2-1, with 8 bases matching TRBD1. V trimming: 2 bases; J trimming: 3 bases; junction bases outside the gene matches: 4. The CDR3 loop spans 15 amino acids. The germline V gene has CDR1 SGDLS and CDR2 YYNGEE. DNA for the CDR3: TGTGCCAGCAGCGTTCGGGACAGGTACTACAATGAGCAGTTCTTC. Amino acid sequence: CASSVRDRYYNEQFF.

Comments on this clonotype: A much larger clone lies one base from this, so it may be a read error. The rearrangement joins TRBV4-2 to TRBJ2-3; no clear D. V lost 0 bases to trimming and J lost 4 bases, with 23 bases between them. The V gene's germline CDR1 is LGHNA and CDR2 YNFKEQ. This CDR3 contains 19 residues. CDR3 sequence (DNA): TGTGCCAGCAGCCAAGATTTCGTACAAACCCTTTACGCCGCAGATACGCAGTATTTT. Its translation is CASSQDFVQTLYAADTQYF.

Note on this clonotype: This may come from a read error, since a much larger clone is one base off. The chain employs TRBV28 and TRBJ1-2; D possibly corresponds to TRBD1 (6 bases). V lost 5 bases and J lost 4, with 17 bases in between. From germline, CDR1 is MDHEN and CDR2 SYDVKM. CDR3 length: 15 residues. CDR3 in amino acids: CASSQTGMLGYGYTF. The CDR3 DNA follows: TGTGCCAGCAGTCAAACAGGGATGCTCGGCTATGGCTACACCTTC.

This clonotype has ten or more counts. The rearrangement joins TRBV29-1 to TRBJ2-5; TRBD2 agrees at 15 bases. The ends lost 7 bases at V and 2 bases at J; junction bases unmatched: 2. The CDR3 covers 14 residues. Germline values: CDR1 SQVTM, CDR2 ANQGSEA. The CDR3 loop reads CSAGLAGGQETQYF. CDR3 DNA sequence: TGCAGCGCTGGACTAGCGGGGGGGCAAGAGACCCAGTACTTC.

This clonotype has more than one count but fewer than ten. The rearrangement uses TRBV7-2 and TRBJ1-2; maybe TRBD1 (6 bases). The germline V gene has CDR1 SGHTA and CDR2 FQGNSA. V was pared by 4 bases and J by 4 bases, with 10 bases between. The CDR3 loop spans 13 amino acids. The CDR3 protein is CASSYREVYGYTF. The CDR3, as DNA: TGTGCCAGCAGCTACAGGGAGGTCTATGGCTACACCTTC.

The rearrangement uses TRBV5-4 and TRBJ2-1; either TRBD1 or TRBD2 may supply D (5 bases each). CDR1 and CDR2 (germline): SGHNT, YYREEE (reference sequence). Trimming left V 4 bases short and J 4 bases short, with 18 bases between. This CDR3 contains 16 residues. CDR3 sequence: CASSSSDSLLYNEQFF. The CDR3 DNA reads as TGTGCCAGCAGCAGTAGCGACAGTCTCCTTTACAATGAGCAGTTCTTC.

This clonotype was recorded at least ten times. V gene TRBV5-5 combines with J gene TRBJ1-5, with a weak D call TRBD1 (6 bases). CDR1 is SGHKS and CDR2 is YYEKEE in the germline V gene (reference sequence). Trimming cost V 5 bases and J 7 bases, with 19 bases left between them. The CDR3 sequence is 15 residues long. In nucleotides, the CDR3 is TGTGCCAGCAGTGAAACAGGGAGTTTAAACCAGCCCCAGCATTTT. It is translated as CASSETGSLNQPQHF.

This clonotype was seen repeatedly, ten times or more. This sequence joins TRBV4-1 and TRBJ2-7; 7 nucleotides line up with TRBD2. Germline trimming cut 1 base from V and 6 bases from J; bases unmatched to any gene: 0. The V gene's germline CDR1 is MGHRA and CDR2 YSYEKL. The CDR3 is 12 residues long. CDR3 residues: CASSQGGGEQYF. DNA of the CDR3: TGCGCCAGCAGCCAAGGCGGGGGCGAGCAGTACTTC.